The next 21 T cell receptor beta chains were all read from a single sample in a study of beta chain features in type 1 diabetes. All of the isolated RNA was reverse transcribed, so expressed TCRB transcripts were sequenced. Profiling relied on immunoSEQ multiplex PCR, and the TCRdb table lists in-frame clones only, not all of them. Of roughly 300,000 clones listed, less than 15% are singletons. Sequenced sample: central memory CD4+ T cells from blood. These receptors originate from a young man in good health.

The rearrangement links TRBV25-1 to TRBJ1-2; D is perhaps TRBD1 (5 bases). Trimming cost V 4 bases and J 8 bases, with 8 bases left between them. This CDR3 has 11 amino acids. Germline V gene sequence: CDR1 MGHDK, CDR2 SYGVNS. The CDR3 here is CASSGGVGYTF. As DNA, the CDR3 is TGTGCCAGCAGTGGAGGGGTAGGCTACACCTTC.

In its sample, this clone was seen a few times. The chain carries TRBV11-2 and TRBJ2-1; TRBD2 matches 12 bases. This CDR3 has 20 amino acids. Trimming at V came to 0 bases and at J to 1 base, leaving 10 bases not matched to a gene. CDR1 is SGHAT and CDR2 is FQNNGV in the germline V gene. The CDR3 is CASSLDRRTSGAYSYNEQFF. Here the CDR3 DNA reads TGTGCCAGCAGCTTAGATCGGAGGACTAGCGGGGCATATTCCTACAATGAGCAGTTCTTC.

The sample holds a few counts of this clone. The chain couples TRBV5-1 to TRBJ2-4; 12 positions match TRBD2. V lost 4 bases to trimming and J lost 0 bases; unmatched junction nucleotides: 14. CDR3 length equals 20 residues. Germline lookup yields CDR1 SGHRS and CDR2 YFSETQ. The CDR3 DNA is TGCGCCAGCAGCCTCGGACTAGCGGGATATGGTATCCTAGCCAAAAACATTCAGTACTTC. This translates into CASSLGLAGYGILAKNIQYF.

The chain combines TRBV19 with TRBJ2-1; 10 nucleotides align to TRBD2. The length of the CDR3 is 17 residues. The V and J ends lost 3 bases and 6 bases, in that order; junction bases with no gene match: 11. Germline loops: CDR1 LNHDA, CDR2 SQIVND (reference sequence). The chain's CDR3 is CASSIWASGRVSNEQFF. CDR3 DNA: TGTGCCAGTAGTATTTGGGCTAGCGGGAGAGTGAGCAATGAGCAGTTCTTC.

The table lists this clone with a few counts. This chain joins TRBV19 and TRBJ1-2, with unresolved D. The CDR3 totals 13 residues. The V end was cut by 6 bases, the J end by 4 bases, with 12 bases between. Germline loops: CDR1 LNHDA, CDR2 SQIVND (reference sequence). CDR3 sequence reads: CASSGGILYGYTF. The CDR3, as DNA: TGTGCCAGTAGCGGAGGGATACTCTATGGCTACACCTTC. The full variable domain, its missing parts supplied by reference TRBV19 and TRBJ1-2, is DGGITQSPKYLFRKEGQNVTLSCEQNLNHDAMYWYRQDPGQGLRLIYYSQIVNDFQKGDIAEGYSVSREKKESFPLTVTSAQKNPTAFYLCASSGGILYGYTFGSGTRLTVV.

This rearrangement joins TRBV5-4 to TRBJ2-3; maybe TRBD2 (6 bases). Looked up from germline, CDR1 is SGHNT and CDR2 is YYREEE (reference sequence). This CDR3 comprises 15 residues. Trimming removed 4 bases from V and 2 bases from J, with 14 bases in between. CDR3 nucleotides: TGTGCCAGCAGCGGTCATAGCGGACCCACAGATACGCAGTATTTT. Its protein product is CASSGHSGPTDTQYF.

The V call is TRBV5-8, the J call TRBJ1-6; 9 nucleotides match TRBD1. V gave up 6 bases and J gave up 9 bases; unmatched junction bases: 7. This CDR3 region has 14 residues. CDR1 SGHTS and CDR2 YDEGEE come from the germline V gene. The CDR3 is CASTPGTGSSPLHF. The CDR3 DNA is TGTGCCAGCACCCCCGGGACAGGGAGTTCACCCCTCCACTTT.

This clone was seen ten or more times. V is TRBV14 and J is TRBJ1-1, with 7 bases lining up with TRBD1. After removal of 4 bases from V and 7 bases from J, the junction contained 6 bases not matched to a gene. Germline assignment: CDR1 SGHDN and CDR2 FVKESK. This CDR3 has 13 amino acids. The CDR3, as DNA: TGTGCCAGCAGCCTAGGGGGCCTCGGTGAAGCTTTCTTT. Amino acids: CASSLGGLGEAFF.

This clone has more than one count but fewer than ten. The chain combines TRBV27 with TRBJ1-2; 7 bases fit TRBD1. Germline CDR1 MNHEY, CDR2 SMNVEV (reference sequence). Germline trimming cut 5 bases from V and 8 bases from J; bases unmatched to any gene: 20. The CDR3 is made up of 17 amino acids. The CDR3 sequence: CASSPEPGGGALSGYTF. The CDR3 DNA is TGTGCCAGCAGTCCAGAACCAGGGGGAGGGGCCTTGTCGGGCTACACCTTC.

This chain joins TRBV6-6 and TRBJ2-7; D might be TRBD2 (5 bases). The CDR3 runs to 15 residues. V gave up 5 bases and J gave up 4 bases, with 18 bases separating them. The germline V gene has CDR1 MNHNY and CDR2 SVGAGI (reference sequence). The chain's CDR3 is CASSPGSGRAYEQYV. CDR3 DNA sequence: TGTGCCAGCAGTCCCGGTTCGGGGAGAGCATACGAGCAGTACGTC.

This clone has only one observation. The DNA for the CDR3 is TGTGCCAGCAGCAGGGACCCGCACAATGAGCAGTTCTTC. This sequence encodes CASSRDPHNEQFF. This chain joins TRBV6-1 and TRBJ2-1; D tentatively fits TRBD1 or TRBD2 (5 bases each). This CDR3 has 13 residues. Trimming cost V 6 bases and J 5 bases, with 11 bases left between them. Germline V gene sequence: CDR1 MNHNS, CDR2 SASEGT.

Only a few counts were recorded for this clone. The chain is built from TRBV10-3 and TRBJ1-1; 9 bases fit TRBD1. V lost 10 bases, J lost 5 bases, and 20 bases stayed unmatched. CDR3 size: 17 residues. Germline values: CDR1 ENHRY, CDR2 SYGVKD. CDR3 amino acids: CASSLAGTGPTGTEAFF. The DNA of the CDR3 is TGTGCCAGCAGCTTAGCCGGGACAGGGCCAACAGGAACTGAAGCTTTCTTT.

The sample holds a few counts of this clone. This sequence joins TRBV7-3 and TRBJ2-1; D gene uncertain. CDR3 length: 15 residues. Trimming removed 5 bases at V and 7 bases at J, with 18 bases between. Germline V gene data show CDR1 as SGHTA and CDR2 as FQGTGA. CDR3 in DNA: TGTGCCAGCAGCCTCCTCGGACCCCCATTAAATGAGCAGTTCTTC. The encoded protein is CASSLLGPPLNEQFF.

Written as DNA, the CDR3 is TGTGCCAGCAGTGGGGGGGCAGCGGGAGAGGTTGAGCAGTTCTTC. This translates into CASSGGAAGEVEQFF. This sequence joins TRBV28 and TRBJ2-1; 8 nucleotides line up with TRBD2. Germline V gene lookup returns CDR1 MDHEN and CDR2 SYDVKM. V gave up 5 bases and J gave up 9 bases; unmatched junction bases: 12. CDR3 size: 15 residues.

The rearrangement joins TRBV4-1 to TRBJ2-7; D is unresolved. The CDR3 runs to 17 residues. The germline V gene has CDR1 MGHRA and CDR2 YSYEKL. V gave up 1 base and J gave up 0 bases, with 16 bases separating them. The DNA of the CDR3 is TGCGCCAGCAGCCAAGCTCCTGATAGGCCGAGCTCCTACGAGCAGTACTTC. Protein: CASSQAPDRPSSYEQYF.

In this sample, this clone turned up a few times. J is TRBJ1-6 and V is TRBV5-4; D not certain. With 4 bases removed from V and 8 bases from J, the gap between germline ends came to 7 bases. The CDR3 has 12 residues. From germline, CDR1 is SGHNT and CDR2 YYREEE (reference sequence). The CDR3 is CASSHRDSPLHF. The CDR3 DNA reads TGTGCCAGCAGCCACCGGGATTCACCCCTCCACTTT.

This clone occurred a few times. The chain combines TRBV7-9 with TRBJ1-1; D call uncertain. There are 15 residues in the CDR3. The V end lost 1 base, the J end lost 1 base, and 10 bases lay between the germline ends. Germline CDR1 is SEHNR and CDR2 is FQNEAQ (reference sequence). This chain's CDR3 is CASSLVWEPNTEAFF. The CDR3 region has the DNA TGTGCCAGCAGCTTAGTTTGGGAACCGAACACTGAAGCTTTCTTT. Drawing the rest from reference TRBV7-9 and TRBJ1-1, the complete variable domain is DTGVSQNPRHKITKRGQNVTFRCDPISEHNRLYWYRQTLGQGPEFLTYFQNEAQLEKSRLLSDRFSAERPKGSFSTLEIQRTEQGDSAMYLCASSLVWEPNTEAFFGQGTRLTVV.

The chain is built from TRBV19 and TRBJ2-1; the match to TRBD1 covers 11 bases. The CDR3 is 15 amino acids. The germline CDR1 and CDR2 sequences are LNHDA and SQIVND (reference sequence). V was clipped by 7 bases and J by 6 bases; unmatched bases: 8. DNA of the CDR3: TGTGCCAGTACCACCCGCGGGACAGGGGGCAATGAGCAGTTCTTC. Amino acids: CASTTRGTGGNEQFF.

The chain carries TRBV5-1 and TRBJ2-3, with no clear D. The CDR3 loop spans 15 amino acids. The germline V gene encodes CDR1 SGHRS and CDR2 YFSETQ. V gave up 0 bases and J gave up 2 bases, with 10 bases separating them. The CDR3 here is CASSLAPTHTDTQYF. In DNA, the CDR3 is TGCGCCAGCAGCTTGGCCCCCACCCACACAGATACGCAGTATTTT.

The chain recombines TRBV6-5 with TRBJ1-2; D gene unclear. Per the germline V gene, CDR1 is MNHEY and CDR2 is SVGAGI. The CDR3 has 13 amino acids. Trimming took off 11 bases at V and 3 bases at J, with 16 bases between the two ends. The chain's CDR3 is CAAISGVDYGYTF. The CDR3, as DNA: TGTGCCGCCATTAGTGGGGTGGACTATGGCTACACCTTC.

This clone was found a few times. The CDR3 spells CASSRTSGGSLQETQYF. The CDR3 DNA sequence: TGTGCCAGCAGCCGGACTAGCGGGGGGTCACTTCAAGAGACCCAGTACTTC. The J gene is TRBJ2-5, the V gene TRBV5-4; 14 bases map to TRBD2. The germline gives CDR1 SGHNT, CDR2 YYREEE (reference sequence). This CDR3 is 17 amino acids long. With V trimmed by 4 bases and J by 2 bases, 7 bases remained unmatched.